This passage covers 7 T cell receptor beta chains from one sample sequenced in a study of cytomegalovirus exposure and HLA in healthy donors. It was with 60 Vbeta and 13 Jbeta primers that the PCR ran. This table comes from immunoSEQ multiplex PCR, and its TCRdb copy is limited to in-frame clones, with some not included. The sample records roughly 190,000 clones, roughly 77% being singletons. Sequencing used PBMCs. The receptors come from a man younger than 45 in good health and CMV-seropositive.

This clone was counted a single time. The chain has TRBV29-1 and TRBJ2-7, with 8 bases identical to TRBD2. Per the germline V gene, CDR1 is SQVTM and CDR2 is ANQGSEA. Unmatched junction bases numbered 1, after V lost 0 bases and J lost 3 bases. There are 13 residues in the CDR3. DNA of the CDR3: TGCAGCGTTGAAGATCGGGAGGGCTACGAGCAGTACTTC. It is translated as CSVEDREGYEQYF.

The table lists this clone with a few counts. The chain is built from TRBV29-1 and TRBJ2-1; 10 bases fit TRBD2. In germline, CDR1 is SQVTM, CDR2 ANQGSEA. The junction had 6 bases not matched to a gene; V was cut back by 2 bases and J by 5 bases. CDR3 length: 15 residues. CDR3 bases: TGCAGCGTTGAACACCCAGCGGGAGGGCACAATGAGCAGTTCTTC. This translates into CSVEHPAGGHNEQFF.

The genes are TRBV19 and TRBJ2-1, with D maybe TRBD1 (5 bases). V was pared by 5 bases and J by 2 bases, with 10 bases between. CDR1 and CDR2 from the germline V gene are LNHDA and SQIVND (reference sequence). This CDR3 is 14 amino acids long. CDR3 sequence (DNA): TGTGCCAGTAGTCCCCCAGGGCCCTACAATGAGCAGTTCTTC. Protein product: CASSPPGPYNEQFF.

The rearrangement links TRBV6-6 to TRBJ2-3; D is perhaps TRBD2 (6 bases). Looked up from germline, CDR1 is MNHNY and CDR2 is SVGAGI (reference sequence). This CDR3 region has 14 residues. Trimming cost V 6 bases and J 1 base, with 11 bases left between them. DNA of the CDR3: TGTGCCAGCAGGGCCGGGACTGGCACAGATACGCAGTATTTT. Its protein product is CASRAGTGTDTQYF.

The chain carries TRBV7-8 and TRBJ2-7, with a possible D match to TRBD2 (5 bases). The CDR3 sequence is 13 residues long. Germline values: CDR1 SGHVS, CDR2 FQNEAQ. Trimming removed 1 base from V and 1 base from J, with 5 bases in between. Here the CDR3 reads CASSLGESYEQYF. The DNA of the CDR3 is TGTGCCAGCAGCTTAGGGGAGTCCTACGAGCAGTACTTC.

V gene TRBV27 combines with J gene TRBJ2-5, with D uncertain. V was trimmed by 10 bases and J by 7 bases, leaving 10 bases between them. The CDR3 has 10 amino acids. Per the germline V gene, CDR1 is MNHEY and CDR2 is SMNVEV (reference sequence). The CDR3 loop reads CATSDGTQYF. The CDR3 nucleotides are TGTGCCACCTCAGATGGGACCCAGTACTTC.

The chain links TRBV13 to TRBJ2-3; 7 nucleotides line up with TRBD2. V gave up 5 bases and J gave up 11 bases; unmatched junction bases: 10. CDR1 and CDR2 from the germline V gene are PRHDT and FYEKMQ (reference sequence). This CDR3 is built from 13 residues. Here the CDR3 reads CASSLQNGGGQYF. DNA of the CDR3: TGTGCCAGCAGCCTACAGAACGGCGGGGGGCAGTATTTT.